This TCR beta chain was captured by sequencing in a study of shared clonotypes between healthy human individuals. None of the donors, who were healthy HIV-negative adults, had recently had acute infections or vaccinations. The test was conducted at deep level. Method: immunoSEQ multiplex PCR; TCRdb's copy keeps in-frame clones and lacks some. Of some 450,000 clones listed, roughly three quarters were seen once; the top ten hold around 12%. This CDR3 contains 15 residues. V was cut by 6 bases and J by 4 bases, with 15 bases left in between. The V gene's germline CDR1 is KGHSH and CDR2 LQKENI. Sequences were obtained from PBMCs. This receptor was obtained from a middle-aged woman in good health. Some clones in this sample may be carry-over from other donors' samples. The chain employs TRBV18 and TRBJ2-2; D call uncertain. The CDR3 DNA is TGTGCCAGCTCCGCTCGGCAGGAGAGCACCGGGGAGCTGTTTTTT. Its translation: CASSARQESTGELFF.